Listed below are T cell receptor beta chains from one sample, sequenced in a study of blood T cell repertoires in COVID-19. Repertoires were generated with immunoSEQ multiplex PCR, while TCRdb's copy carries only in-frame clones and drops some. The data contain about 360,000 clones, about 88% of them singletons. The sequenced sample consisted of peripheral blood. The receptor source for this set is a woman in her fifties or sixties with COVID-19, enrolled during active disease. CDR3s include the opening cysteine and the closing phenylalanine or tryptophan. A D gene is named only where the DNA matches it firmly. Rows may omit the clone size; those that give it use once, few, many or a size class.

D gene: -; J gene: TRBJ2-3; V gene: TRBV5-4; clone size: -; CDR3 DNA: TGTGCCAGCAGCTACCCCGGGACTGGACCCACAGATACGCAGTATTTT; CDR3 protein: CASSYPGTGPTDTQYF
D gene: TRBD2; J gene: TRBJ2-2; V gene: TRBV7-3; clone size: -; CDR3 DNA: TGTGCCACCTCCCTAAGGGCTAGCGGGGGGACCGGGGAGCTGTTTTTT; CDR3 protein: CATSLRASGGTGELFF
D gene: -; J gene: TRBJ2-1; V gene: TRBV20-1; clone size: -; CDR3 DNA: TGCAGTGCTCGACAGTACAATGAGCAGTTCTTC; CDR3 protein: CSARQYNEQFF
D gene: -; J gene: TRBJ1-2; V gene: TRBV6-6; clone size: -; CDR3 DNA: TGTGCCAGCAGTTACCAGGACTATGGCTACACCTTC; CDR3 protein: CASSYQDYGYTF
D gene: -; J gene: TRBJ1-4; V gene: TRBV24-1; clone size: -; CDR3 DNA: TGTGCCACCAGTGATTTGGATGCTTGTCAGGTGATTGAAAAACTGTTTTTT; CDR3 protein: CATSDLDACQVIEKLFF
D gene: TRBD1; J gene: TRBJ1-6; V gene: TRBV7-9; clone size: -; CDR3 DNA: TGTGCCAGCAGCCCAGGGGGCTATTCACCCCTCCACTTT; CDR3 protein: CASSPGGYSPLHF
D gene: -; J gene: TRBJ1-1; V gene: TRBV7-6; clone size: -; CDR3 DNA: TGTGCCAGCAAGGCAGGGATGGGGACTGAAGCTTTCTTT; CDR3 protein: CASKAGMGTEAFF
D gene: -; J gene: TRBJ1-2; V gene: TRBV5-1; clone size: -; CDR3 DNA: TGCGCCAGCAGTTTTGACAGTGACTATGGCTACACCTTC; CDR3 protein: CASSFDSDYGYTF
D gene: -; J gene: TRBJ2-1; V gene: TRBV5-1; clone size: -; CDR3 DNA: TGCGCCAGCAGCTTAAGCAGCGCCAACAATGAGCAGTTCTTC; CDR3 protein: CASSLSSANNEQFF
D gene: -; J gene: TRBJ1-2; V gene: TRBV6-5; clone size: -; CDR3 DNA: TGTGCCAGCAGTTACTCTCGGGGGGTGCCAACGGACTACACCTTC; CDR3 protein: CASSYSRGVPTDYTF
D gene: -; J gene: TRBJ1-1; V gene: TRBV30; clone size: -; CDR3 DNA: TGTGCCTGGAGTGTCTGGTCCGGAGTGAACACTGAAGCTTTCTTT; CDR3 protein: CAWSVWSGVNTEAFF
D gene: -; J gene: TRBJ1-6; V gene: TRBV6-5; clone size: once; CDR3 DNA: TGTGCCAGCAGGCGCGACATATCCCACGGCTCACCCCTCCACTTT; CDR3 protein: CASRRDISHGSPLHF
D gene: -; J gene: TRBJ1-5; V gene: TRBV7-2; clone size: -; CDR3 DNA: TGTGCCAGCAGCTTACAGGGAGGCGGCAATCAGCCCCAGCATTTT; CDR3 protein: CASSLQGGGNQPQHF
D gene: -; J gene: TRBJ2-3; V gene: TRBV9; clone size: -; CDR3 DNA: TGTGCCAGCAGCGTATTAGCAGAGGCAGATACGCAGTATTTT; CDR3 protein: CASSVLAEADTQYF
D gene: TRBD1; J gene: TRBJ1-2; V gene: TRBV9; clone size: -; CDR3 DNA: TGTGCCAGCAGCGTTGTCGACAGGGGAGGCTACACCTTC; CDR3 protein: CASSVVDRGGYTF
D gene: TRBD1; J gene: TRBJ2-2; V gene: TRBV2; clone size: -; CDR3 DNA: TGTGCCAGCAGTGGGGACAGGTTAAGCGGGGAGCTGTTTTTT; CDR3 protein: CASSGDRLSGELFF